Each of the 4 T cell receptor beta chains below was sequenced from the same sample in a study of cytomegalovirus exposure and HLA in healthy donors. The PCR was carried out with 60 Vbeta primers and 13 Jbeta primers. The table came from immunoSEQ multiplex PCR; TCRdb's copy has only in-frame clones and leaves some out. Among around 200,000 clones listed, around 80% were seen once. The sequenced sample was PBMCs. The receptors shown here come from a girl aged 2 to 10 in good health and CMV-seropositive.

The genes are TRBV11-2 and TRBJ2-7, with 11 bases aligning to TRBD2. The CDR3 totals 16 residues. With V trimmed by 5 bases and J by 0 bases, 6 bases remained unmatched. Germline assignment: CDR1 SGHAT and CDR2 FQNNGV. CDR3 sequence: CASSPGLAGLSYEQYF. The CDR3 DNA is TGTGCCAGCAGCCCCGGACTAGCGGGCCTCTCCTACGAGCAGTACTTC.

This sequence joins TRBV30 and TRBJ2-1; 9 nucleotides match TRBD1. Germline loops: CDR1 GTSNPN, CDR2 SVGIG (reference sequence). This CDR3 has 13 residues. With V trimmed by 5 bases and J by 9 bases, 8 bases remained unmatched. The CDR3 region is CAWGVQGAPEQFF. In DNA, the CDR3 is TGTGCCTGGGGGGTACAGGGGGCGCCTGAGCAGTTCTTC.

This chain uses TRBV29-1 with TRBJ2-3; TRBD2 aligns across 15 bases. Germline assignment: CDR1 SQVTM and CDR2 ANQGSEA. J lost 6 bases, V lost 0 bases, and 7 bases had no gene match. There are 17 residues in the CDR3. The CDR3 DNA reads TGCAGCGTTGAAGACCCCGGACTAGCGGGAGGGCCCGATACGCAGTATTTT. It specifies CSVEDPGLAGGPDTQYF.

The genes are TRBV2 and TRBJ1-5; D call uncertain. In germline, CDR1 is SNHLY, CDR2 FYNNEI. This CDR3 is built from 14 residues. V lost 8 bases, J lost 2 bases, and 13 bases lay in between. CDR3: CASVIEFGNQPQHF. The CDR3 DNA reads TGTGCCAGCGTTATAGAGTTCGGCAATCAGCCCCAGCATTTT.